A single sample gave rise to the 17 T cell receptor beta chains below, sequenced in a study of control samples from healthy donors and cancer patients (dated by TCRdb to the early 2020s). Libraries were prepared through the immunoSEQ multiplex PCR assay. TCRdb re-hosts the immuneACCESS table, in-frame sequences only. Its copies lack some clones; in the studies checked, an unresolved V gene accounts for under half of them, and the cause for the rest is not known. The table for this sample lists approximately 100,000 clones; 80% to 90% of them were counted only once. The leading ten clones occupy roughly 14% of the sample. Sequenced: blood. The receptor source for this set is a young man in good health.

This chain uses TRBV29-1 with TRBJ2-1; 7 nucleotides agree with TRBD2. Germline CDR1 SQVTM, CDR2 ANQGSEA. V dropped 4 bases and J dropped 8; count of bases not matched to a gene: 2. The CDR3 has 11 residues. CDR3 nucleotides: TGCAGCGTTGGGACTAGGGATGAGCAGTTCTTC. Translation gives CSVGTRDEQFF.

CDR3 in amino acids: CASSLVPLFLEQYF. The DNA for the CDR3 is TGTGCCAGCAGCTTAGTCCCTCTCTTTCTCGAGCAGTACTTC. The chain recombines TRBV11-2 with TRBJ2-7; D remains ambiguous. CDR3 length equals 14 residues. Between the trimmed V and J ends, which lost 1 base and 6 bases, there was a span of 13 bases. Per the germline V gene, CDR1 is SGHAT and CDR2 is FQNNGV. The full variable domain, with the rest looked up from reference TRBV11-2 and TRBJ2-7, is EAGVAQSPRYKIIEKRQSVAFWCNPISGHATLYWYQQILGQGPKLLIQFQNNGVVDDSQLPKDRFSAERLKGVDSTLKIQPAKLEDSAVYLCASSLVPLFLEQYFGPGTRLTVT.

This clone was picked up one time. The chain combines TRBV29-1 with TRBJ2-1; D perhaps matches TRBD2 (6 bases). V dropped 8 bases and J dropped 7 bases, with 15 bases sitting between them. CDR1 and CDR2 from the germline V gene are SQVTM and ANQGSEA. CDR3 length: 12 amino acids. CDR3 protein: CSTRDSANEQFF. The CDR3 region has the DNA TGCAGCACGCGGGACTCCGCGAATGAGCAGTTCTTC.

This chain joins TRBV3-1 (or the pseudogene TRBV3-2) and TRBJ2-5; 12 bases agree with TRBD1. CDR1 LGHDT and CDR2 YNNKEL come from the germline V gene (reference sequence). V lost 5 bases and J lost 4; bases outside the gene matches: 5. This CDR3 comprises 15 residues. CDR3 sequence (DNA): TGTGCCAGCAGCTCCTGGGACAGGGGGCGAGAGACCCAGTACTTC. Translation gives CASSSWDRGRETQYF.

The genes are TRBV28 and TRBJ1-1; D remains ambiguous. The CDR3 has 13 amino acids. V was pared by 6 bases and J by 1 base, with 9 bases between. Germline-derived CDR1 and CDR2 are MDHEN and SYDVKM. CDR3 coding DNA: TGTGCCAGCAGAATACTGGAGAACACTGAAGCTTTCTTT. Its translation is CASRILENTEAFF.

This clone came up a few times. The rearrangement links TRBV10-3 to TRBJ1-1, with 9 positions matching TRBD1. From germline, CDR1 is ENHRY and CDR2 SYGVKD. The junction had 2 bases not matched to a gene; V was cut back by 8 bases and J by 1 base. The CDR3 runs 13 residues. In DNA form, the CDR3 reads TGTGCCATCTCGGGACAGGGGAACACTGAAGCTTTCTTT. Residues: CAISGQGNTEAFF.

This chain uses TRBV11-3 with TRBJ2-1; 7 bases are a match to TRBD2. There are 15 residues in the CDR3. With 1 base clipped from V and 4 bases from J, the junction kept 4 bases outside the gene matches. Germline V CDR1 and CDR2: SGHNT, YENEEA. The CDR3 here is CASSLGLAGYNEQFF. CDR3 sequence (DNA): TGTGCCAGCAGCTTAGGACTAGCCGGGTACAATGAGCAGTTCTTC.

The chain combines TRBV6-5 with TRBJ2-5; TRBD1 agrees at 10 bases. Germline CDR1 is MNHEY and CDR2 is SVGAGI. V trimming: 4 bases; J trimming: 13 bases; junction bases outside the gene matches: 12. This CDR3 contains 14 residues. In nucleotides, the CDR3 is TGTGCCAGCAGTTGCCGGGACAGGGGATCCCCAGGGTACTTC. Translated: CASSCRDRGSPGYF.

This clone was seen only a few times. Within the sample, other DNA sequences also encode this same CDR3. The chain is built from TRBV12-3 or TRBV12-4 and TRBJ2-7, with a tentative D call TRBD1 (5 bases). The CDR3 has 12 amino acids. Trimming pared 4 bases from V and 4 bases from J, leaving 8 bases between. CDR3 loop: CASSSQGYEQYF. The CDR3, as DNA: TGTGCCAGCAGTTCTCAGGGATACGAGCAGTACTTC.

The genes are TRBV7-2 and TRBJ2-7; tentative D call: TRBD2 (6 bases). This CDR3 is built from 12 residues. Germline lookup yields CDR1 SGHTA and CDR2 FQGNSA. V gave up 3 bases and J gave up 4 bases, with 7 bases separating them. The CDR3 sequence is CASSFRGYEQYF. The CDR3 coding sequence is TGTGCCAGCAGCTTTCGGGGGTACGAGCAGTACTTC.

This clone was found once. The chain joins TRBV24-1 to TRBJ2-3, with D maybe TRBD2 (5 bases). Trimming pared 2 bases from V and 3 bases from J, leaving 11 bases between. The germline gives CDR1 KGHDR, CDR2 SFDVKD. CDR3 length equals 15 residues. This CDR3 is CATSDSATMTDTQYF. Here the CDR3 DNA reads TGTGCCACCAGTGATTCAGCGACTATGACAGATACGCAGTATTTT.

The CDR3 nucleotides are TGTGCCAGCAGCCAAGATTACAGGGGGCCGCATGGCTACACCTTC. It specifies CASSQDYRGPHGYTF. J is TRBJ1-2 and V is TRBV3-1 (or the pseudogene TRBV3-2), with 9 nucleotides matching TRBD1. CDR1 is LGHDT and CDR2 is YNNKEL in the germline V gene (reference sequence). The CDR3 has 15 amino acids. V dropped 0 bases and J dropped 6; count of bases not matched to a gene: 5.

J is TRBJ2-7 and V is TRBV27; D perhaps matches TRBD1 (6 bases). Between the trimmed V and J ends, which lost 5 bases and 3 bases, there was a span of 8 bases. Germline assignment: CDR1 MNHEY and CDR2 SMNVEV (reference sequence). This CDR3 contains 12 residues. The CDR3 is CASSIQGYEQYF. CDR3 DNA sequence: TGTGCCAGCAGTATACAGGGCTACGAGCAGTACTTC.

In its sample, this clone was seen once. The chain links TRBV11-2 to TRBJ1-3, with D perhaps TRBD1 (6 bases). Germline CDR1 is SGHAT and CDR2 is FQNNGV. Deletions cut 5 bases from V and 2 bases from J, with 16 bases between. The CDR3 consists of 16 residues. This CDR3 is CASSPLQGKTGNTIYF. The CDR3 region has the DNA TGTGCCAGCAGCCCATTACAGGGTAAAACTGGAAACACCATATATTTT. The entire variable domain, with the rest obtained from reference TRBV11-2 and TRBJ1-3, is as follows: EAGVAQSPRYKIIEKRQSVAFWCNPISGHATLYWYQQILGQGPKLLIQFQNNGVVDDSQLPKDRFSAERLKGVDSTLKIQPAKLEDSAVYLCASSPLQGKTGNTIYFGEGSWLTVV.

This sequence joins TRBV11-1 and TRBJ2-5, with TRBD1 as a possible D gene (6 bases). The germline V and J ends were trimmed by 4 bases and 3 bases, with 12 bases remaining between them. The CDR3 spans 14 residues. The germline gives CDR1 SGHAT, CDR2 FQDESV (reference sequence). As DNA, the CDR3 is TGTGCCAGCAGCTCCATCCAGGGGAAAGAGACCCAGTACTTC. This codes for CASSSIQGKETQYF.

The chain couples TRBV10-2 to TRBJ2-3; 9 positions agree with TRBD2. Germline V CDR1 and CDR2: WSHSY, SAAADI. This CDR3 has 17 amino acids. V was pared by 0 bases and J by 1 base, with 5 bases of the junction left unmatched. The CDR3 sequence is CASSESSLAGRTDTQYF. In DNA, the CDR3 is TGCGCCAGCAGTGAGTCGAGTCTAGCGGGACGCACAGATACGCAGTATTTT.

The chain couples TRBV24-1 to TRBJ2-1, with TRBD1 matching 9 bases. The CDR3 loop spans 16 amino acids. Germline CDR1 is KGHDR and CDR2 is SFDVKD. V gave up 1 base and J gave up 6 bases; unmatched junction bases: 6. This CDR3 reads CATSDFSGTGLNEQFF. The CDR3, as DNA: TGTGCCACCAGTGATTTTTCCGGGACAGGGCTCAATGAGCAGTTCTTC.